The 9 T cell receptor beta chains below were found in one sample sequenced in a study of CD8 T cells in Susac syndrome. Random hexamers were used to reverse transcribe the RNA input (roughly 0.5 to 1 ug). TCRdb used MiXCR to reprocess the immunoSEQ multiplex PCR reads, holding one entry per CDR3 protein. The sample has 130,000 or so distinct CDR3 sequences, around 91% seen once. The material sequenced was CD8+ T cells from PBMCs. The receptors shown here come from a human donor with multiple sclerosis.

This clonotype has just a few counts. The chain joins TRBV6-5 to TRBJ2-1; tentative D call: TRBD1 (6 bases). Germline CDR1 is MNHEY and CDR2 is SVGAGI. V lost 2 bases to trimming and J lost 6 bases, with 8 bases between them. The CDR3 has 13 amino acids. This CDR3 is CASSYGGRNEQFF. DNA for the CDR3: TGTGCCAGCAGTTACGGGGGCCGCAATGAGCAGTTCTTC.

The V gene is TRBV4-1, the J gene TRBJ2-7; D remains ambiguous. Trimming pared 2 bases from V and 0 bases from J, leaving 8 bases between. Germline V gives CDR1 MGHRA, CDR2 YSYEKL. This CDR3 has 14 amino acids. Written as DNA, the CDR3 is TGCGCCAGCAGCCAAAGAGAGAGCTCCTACGAGCAGTACTTC. Protein: CASSQRESSYEQYF.

The chain is built from TRBV27 and TRBJ2-3, with D possibly TRBD1 on 6 matching bases. CDR3 length: 12 amino acids. Trimming removed 8 bases at V and 0 bases at J, with 6 bases between. CDR1 is MNHEY and CDR2 is SMNVEV in the germline V gene (reference sequence). As DNA, the CDR3 is TGTGCCAGCGGACAGAGCACAGATACGCAGTATTTT. It specifies CASGQSTDTQYF.

The CDR3 loop reads CASSLGGRQEAFF. The CDR3 coding sequence is TGTGCCAGCAGCTTAGGCGGGAGACAAGAAGCTTTCTTT. The rearrangement uses TRBV7-6 and TRBJ1-1; D gene uncertain. Germline V CDR1 and CDR2: SGHVS, FNYEAQ. V was cut by 1 base and J by 8 bases, with 11 bases left in between. The CDR3 loop spans 13 amino acids. Looking up the rest from reference TRBV7-6 and TRBJ1-1 gives the full variable domain: GAGVSQSPRYKVTKRGQDVALRCDPISGHVSLYWYRQALGQGPEFLTYFNYEAQQDKSGLPNDRFSAERPEGSISTLTIQRTEQRDSAMYRCASSLGGRQEAFFGQGTRLTVV.

The rearrangement links TRBV7-9 to TRBJ2-3, with 8 bases matching TRBD2. This CDR3 is built from 15 residues. Trimming took 5 bases from V and 5 from J; bases not matched to a gene: 9. The germline V gene has CDR1 SEHNR and CDR2 FQNEAQ (reference sequence). The CDR3 region has the DNA TGTGCCAGCAGCCCGACTAGCGATAGGGGAGATACGCAGTATTTT. Protein: CASSPTSDRGDTQYF.

The sample holds a few counts of this clonotype. The J gene is TRBJ2-7, the V gene TRBV5-6; 7 bases are shared with TRBD2. V dropped 7 bases and J dropped 3; count of bases not matched to a gene: 7. The germline V gene has CDR1 SGHDT and CDR2 YYEEEE. CDR3 length: 13 amino acids. In DNA, the CDR3 is TGTGCCAGCTGCAGCGGGGCGAGCTACGAGCAGTACTTC. Translated: CASCSGASYEQYF.

CDR3 region: CSVRDSENYGYTF. The CDR3 DNA reads as TGCAGCGTCCGGGACAGTGAGAACTATGGCTACACCTTC. The chain has TRBV29-1 and TRBJ1-2, with 7 bases fitting TRBD1. Unmatched junction bases numbered 6, after V lost 6 bases and J lost 2 bases. CDR3 length: 13 amino acids. Germline CDR1 SQVTM, CDR2 ANQGSEA.

V gene TRBV4-1 combines with J gene TRBJ2-1; unclear D gene. The CDR3 has 13 residues. CDR1 and CDR2 from the germline V gene are MGHRA and YSYEKL. V dropped 3 bases and J dropped 10 bases, with 13 bases sitting between them. CDR3 protein: CASSQSAIREQFF. The CDR3 coding sequence is TGCGCCAGCAGCCAGAGCGCAATTAGAGAGCAGTTCTTC.

The chain employs TRBV19 and TRBJ2-7; the D gene is possibly TRBD1 (5 bases). Germline-derived CDR1 and CDR2 are LNHDA and SQIVND (reference sequence). V dropped 5 bases and J dropped 3 bases, with 14 bases sitting between them. The CDR3 spans 14 residues. This CDR3 reads CASSATGGIYEQYF. As DNA, the CDR3 is TGTGCCAGTAGTGCTACAGGCGGAATCTACGAGCAGTACTTC.